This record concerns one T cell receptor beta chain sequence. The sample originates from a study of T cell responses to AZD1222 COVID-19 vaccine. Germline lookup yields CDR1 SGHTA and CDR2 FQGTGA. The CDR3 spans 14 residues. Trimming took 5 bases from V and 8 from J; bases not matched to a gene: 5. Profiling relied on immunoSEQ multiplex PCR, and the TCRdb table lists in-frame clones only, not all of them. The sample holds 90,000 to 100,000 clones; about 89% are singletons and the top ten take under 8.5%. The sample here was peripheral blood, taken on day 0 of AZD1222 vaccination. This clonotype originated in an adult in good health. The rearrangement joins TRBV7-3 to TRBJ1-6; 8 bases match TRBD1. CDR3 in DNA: TGTGCCAGCAGCCCCACAGGGGGAGATTCACCCCTCCACTTT. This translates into CASSPTGGDSPLHF.